Reported below is one T cell receptor (beta chain). The antigen remains undetermined. This entry comes from a study of identical twins. Study-wide results and caveats: Possibly, invariant MAIT and iNKT cells partly confounded zero-insertion analyses. Models underestimated TCR alpha sharing (out-of-frame) in monozygotic twins. Twins' surplus sharing was weaker for beta out-of-frame sequences.

V lost 5 bases and J lost 3; bases outside the gene matches: 14. Germline V gene sequence: CDR1 SGHAT, CDR2 FQDESV (reference sequence). The CDR3 sequence is 20 residues long. A single record per CDR3 protein comes from TCRdb applying MiXCR to the 5' RACE reads. In the table there are about 700,000 distinct CDR3 sequences, around 6.1% of which are singletons. Every donor was a healthy Caucasian. The TCR originated in a man aged 18 to 29 in good health. What was sequenced was naive T cells sorted from blood. The V gene is TRBV11-1, the J gene TRBJ2-2; 14 bases line up with TRBD2. The CDR3 coding sequence is TGTGCCAGCAGCAGCGTACCGGGACTAGCGGGAGTGTCGGACACCGGGGAGCTGTTTTTT. Translated, it gives CASSSVPGLAGVSDTGELFF.